This T cell receptor beta chain was obtained from a study of early T cells in non-severe SARS-CoV-2 infection. Study-level background: Sequencing input comprised bulk RNA from unsorted whole blood; chain pairing was not available.

This clonotype was counted between two and nine times. Separate cDNA molecules each had unique molecular identifiers attached to them. TCRdb re-called the 5' RACE reads with MiXCR, one entry per CDR3 protein. The sample yields about 92,000 distinct CDR3 sequences, around an eighth seen once. The V gene lost 4 bases and the J gene lost 2 bases, with 9 bases spanning the gap. Germline V gene data show CDR1 as SGHNT and CDR2 as YYREEE (reference sequence). This CDR3 has 13 residues. The clonotype was recovered from an adult who was a healthcare worker with PCR-confirmed SARS-CoV-2 infection or an uninfected control (not recorded which). The chain employs TRBV5-4 and TRBJ1-2; D remains ambiguous. The sample taken for sequencing was whole blood. Written as DNA, the CDR3 is TGTGCCAGCAGCGACTTAGGCAACTATGGCTACACCTTC. Protein sequence: CASSDLGNYGYTF.